This T cell receptor (beta chain) was recovered during a study of cytomegalovirus exposure and HLA in healthy donors. 13 Jbeta primers and 60 Vbeta primers were used for the PCR. This table comes from immunoSEQ multiplex PCR, and its TCRdb copy is limited to in-frame clones, with some not included. The data show 200,000 to 250,000 clones, more than 70% seen once. CDR3 length: 14 amino acids. Looked up from germline, CDR1 is SGHTA and CDR2 is FQGNSA. Trimming took 7 bases from V and 2 from J; bases not matched to a gene: 5. This clone was seen only once. This TCR derives from a boy aged 10-17 years in good health and CMV-seronegative. The sample comprised PBMCs. The chain couples TRBV7-2 to TRBJ2-7; TRBD2 matches 10 bases. CDR3 loop: CASTRSGRAYEQYF. The CDR3 region has the DNA TGTGCCAGCACCCGGAGCGGGAGGGCCTACGAGCAGTACTTC.